This TCR beta chain was sequenced for a study of blood T cell repertoires in COVID-19. For the study at large: COVID-19 samples from acute and convalescent phases originated in the United States, Italy and Spain. Sources were T cells, B-cell-depleted T cells, or PBMCs; the material itself was cDNA or gDNA.

As processed by the authors: How many nucleated cells were present was estimated from reference gene primer amplification. Produced via immunoSEQ multiplex PCR; TCRdb's table is partial and in-frame only. V and J calls and clone size are copied from that table; D and trimming were computed from the DNA. The data show more than 150,000 clones, with approximately 85% seen just once and approximately 9.4% held by the top ten. The V segment lost 4 bases and the J segment 3 bases; nucleotides outside the gene matches: 10. The CDR3 sequence is 15 residues long. Germline loops: CDR1 SGHNT, CDR2 YYREEE (reference sequence).

Sequenced material: peripheral blood. The sequence was obtained from a woman aged 80 or over with acute or convalescent COVID-19. The V call is TRBV5-4, the J call TRBJ2-7, with TRBD1 identical over 7 bases. The CDR3, as DNA: TGTGCCAGCAGCGAACAGGGGCGCCATAGCTACGAGCAGTACTTC. Translating gives CASSEQGRHSYEQYF.